This TCR beta chain emerged from a study of beta chain features in type 1 diabetes. Sequenced material consisted of expressed TCRB transcripts (all of the isolated RNA was reverse transcribed). The data were produced by immunoSEQ multiplex PCR, yet TCRdb's version contains in-frame clones alone and is incomplete. This table holds 350,000 to 450,000 clones, more than 12% found once. CDR1 is SEHNR, CDR2 FQNEAQ, per germline (reference sequence). With V trimmed by 5 bases and J by 3 bases, 10 bases remained unmatched. This CDR3 contains 17 residues. This clone was observed a few times. Input material: naive CD4+ T cells from blood. The origin of this receptor is a woman aged 18-30 years in good health. This chain joins TRBV7-9 and TRBJ2-4, with 10 bases that match TRBD1. The CDR3, as DNA: TGTGCCAGCAGCCCCGGGGACAGGGGAAGAGGCAAAAACATTCAGTACTTC. It encodes CASSPGDRGRGKNIQYF.